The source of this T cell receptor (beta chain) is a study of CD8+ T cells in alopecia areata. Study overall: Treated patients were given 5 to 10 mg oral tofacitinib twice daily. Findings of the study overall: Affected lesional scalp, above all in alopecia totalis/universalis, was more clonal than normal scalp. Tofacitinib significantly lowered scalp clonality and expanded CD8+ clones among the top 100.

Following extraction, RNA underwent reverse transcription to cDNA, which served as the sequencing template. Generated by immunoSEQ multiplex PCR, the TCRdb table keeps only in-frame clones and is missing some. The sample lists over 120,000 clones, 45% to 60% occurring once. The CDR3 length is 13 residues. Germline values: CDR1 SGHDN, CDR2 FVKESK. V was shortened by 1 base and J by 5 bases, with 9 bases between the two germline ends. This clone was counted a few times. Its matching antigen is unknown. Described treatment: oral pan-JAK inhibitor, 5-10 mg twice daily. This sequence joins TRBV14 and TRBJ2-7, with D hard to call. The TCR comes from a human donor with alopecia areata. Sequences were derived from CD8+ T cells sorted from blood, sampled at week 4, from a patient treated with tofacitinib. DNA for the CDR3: TGTGCCAGCAGCCAAGTCTCCCCCAACGAGCAGTACTTC. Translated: CASSQVSPNEQYF.